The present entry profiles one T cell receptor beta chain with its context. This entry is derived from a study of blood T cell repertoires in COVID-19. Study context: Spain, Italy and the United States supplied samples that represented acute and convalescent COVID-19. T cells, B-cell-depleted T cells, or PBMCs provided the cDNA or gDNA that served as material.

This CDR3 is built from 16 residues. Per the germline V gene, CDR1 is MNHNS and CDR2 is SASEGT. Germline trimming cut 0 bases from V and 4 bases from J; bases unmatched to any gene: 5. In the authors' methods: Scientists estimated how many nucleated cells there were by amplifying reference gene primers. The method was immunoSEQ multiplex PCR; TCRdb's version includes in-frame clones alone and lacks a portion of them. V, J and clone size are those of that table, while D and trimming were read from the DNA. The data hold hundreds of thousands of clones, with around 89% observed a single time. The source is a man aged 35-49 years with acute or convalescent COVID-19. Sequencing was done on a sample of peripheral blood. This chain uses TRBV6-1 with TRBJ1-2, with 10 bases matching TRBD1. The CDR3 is CASSEATGGLLYGYTF. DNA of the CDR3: TGTGCCAGCAGTGAAGCGACAGGGGGCTTACTCTATGGCTACACCTTC.